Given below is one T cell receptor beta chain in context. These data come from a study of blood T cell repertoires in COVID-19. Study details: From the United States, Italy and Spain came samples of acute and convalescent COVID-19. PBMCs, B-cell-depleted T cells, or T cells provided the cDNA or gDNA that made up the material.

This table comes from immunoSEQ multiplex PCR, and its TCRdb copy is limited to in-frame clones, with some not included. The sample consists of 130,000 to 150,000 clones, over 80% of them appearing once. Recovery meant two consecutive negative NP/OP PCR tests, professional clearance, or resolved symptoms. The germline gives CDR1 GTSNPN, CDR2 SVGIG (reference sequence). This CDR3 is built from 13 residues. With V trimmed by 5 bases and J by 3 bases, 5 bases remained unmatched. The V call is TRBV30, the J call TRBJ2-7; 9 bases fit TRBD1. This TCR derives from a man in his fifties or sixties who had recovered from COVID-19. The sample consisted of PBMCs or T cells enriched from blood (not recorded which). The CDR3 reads CAWGRDRDYEQYF. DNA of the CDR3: TGTGCCTGGGGCCGGGACAGGGACTACGAGCAGTACTTC.